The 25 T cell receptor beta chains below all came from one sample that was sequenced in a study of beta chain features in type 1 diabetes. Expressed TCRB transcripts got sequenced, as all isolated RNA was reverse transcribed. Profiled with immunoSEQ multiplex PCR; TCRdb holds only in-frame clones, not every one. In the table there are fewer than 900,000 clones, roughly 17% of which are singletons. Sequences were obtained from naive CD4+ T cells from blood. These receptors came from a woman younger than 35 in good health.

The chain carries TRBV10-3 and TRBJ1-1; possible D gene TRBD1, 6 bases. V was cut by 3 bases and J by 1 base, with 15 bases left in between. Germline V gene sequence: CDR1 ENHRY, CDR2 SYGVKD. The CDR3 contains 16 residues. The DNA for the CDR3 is TGTGCCATCAGTGATTATGCCTTGACAGGGAACACTGAAGCTTTCTTT. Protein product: CAISDYALTGNTEAFF.

CDR3 nucleotides: TGTGCCAGCAGTGGTAGCAGAGACTCTTACGAGCAGTACTTC. As protein: CASSGSRDSYEQYF. This rearrangement joins TRBV25-1 to TRBJ2-7; D is uncertain. Deletions cut 4 bases from V and 4 bases from J, with 14 bases between. This CDR3 has 14 residues. Germline lookup yields CDR1 MGHDK and CDR2 SYGVNS.

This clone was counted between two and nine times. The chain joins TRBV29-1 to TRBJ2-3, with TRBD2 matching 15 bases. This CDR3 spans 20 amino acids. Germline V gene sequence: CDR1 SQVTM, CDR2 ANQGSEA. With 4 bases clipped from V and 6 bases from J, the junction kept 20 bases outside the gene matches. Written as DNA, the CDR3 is TGCAGCGTTGCCCACTTCTTGGGACTAGCGGGAGGTGACTTTTCGGATACGCAGTATTTT. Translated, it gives CSVAHFLGLAGGDFSDTQYF.

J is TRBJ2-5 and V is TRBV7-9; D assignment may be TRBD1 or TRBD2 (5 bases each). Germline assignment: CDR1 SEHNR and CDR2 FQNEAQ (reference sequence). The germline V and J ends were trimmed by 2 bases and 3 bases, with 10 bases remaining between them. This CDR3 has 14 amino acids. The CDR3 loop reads CASSLSMGEETQYF. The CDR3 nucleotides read TGTGCCAGCAGCTTATCTATGGGGGAAGAGACCCAGTACTTC.

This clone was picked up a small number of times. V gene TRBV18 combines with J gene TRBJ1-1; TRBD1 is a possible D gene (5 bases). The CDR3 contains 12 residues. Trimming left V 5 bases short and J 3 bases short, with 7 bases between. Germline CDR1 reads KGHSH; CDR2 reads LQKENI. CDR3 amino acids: CASSLGDTEAFF. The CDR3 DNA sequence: TGTGCCAGCTCATTGGGGGACACTGAAGCTTTCTTT.

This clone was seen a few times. The CDR3 sequence is CASGLVLGSGGGNNEQFF. The DNA for the CDR3 is TGTGCTAGTGGTTTGGTACTGGGGTCGGGAGGGGGAAACAATGAGCAGTTCTTC. The chain carries TRBV12-5 and TRBJ2-1, with TRBD2 identical over 8 bases. The V gene's germline CDR1 is LGHNT and CDR2 FRNRAP. V trimming: 0 bases; J trimming: 5 bases; junction bases outside the gene matches: 12. The CDR3 is 18 amino acids.

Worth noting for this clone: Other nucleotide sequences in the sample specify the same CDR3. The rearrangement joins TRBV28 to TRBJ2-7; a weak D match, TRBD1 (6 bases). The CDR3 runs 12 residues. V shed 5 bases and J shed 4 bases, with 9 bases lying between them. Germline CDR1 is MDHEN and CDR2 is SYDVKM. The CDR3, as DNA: TGTGCCAGCAGTCAAACAGGGTACGAGCAGTACTTC. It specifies CASSQTGYEQYF.

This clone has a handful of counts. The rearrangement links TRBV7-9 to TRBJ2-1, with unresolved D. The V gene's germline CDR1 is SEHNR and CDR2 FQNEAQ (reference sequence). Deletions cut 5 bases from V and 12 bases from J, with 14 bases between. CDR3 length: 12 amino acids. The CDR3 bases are TGTGCCAGCAGCCCCCCGTCCGGCCGGCAGTTCTTC. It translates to CASSPPSGRQFF. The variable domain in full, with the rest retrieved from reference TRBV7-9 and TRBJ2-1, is DTGVSQNPRHKITKRGQNVTFRCDPISEHNRLYWYRQTLGQGPEFLTYFQNEAQLEKSRLLSDRFSAERPKGSFSTLEIQRTEQGDSAMYLCASSPPSGRQFFGPGTRLTVL.

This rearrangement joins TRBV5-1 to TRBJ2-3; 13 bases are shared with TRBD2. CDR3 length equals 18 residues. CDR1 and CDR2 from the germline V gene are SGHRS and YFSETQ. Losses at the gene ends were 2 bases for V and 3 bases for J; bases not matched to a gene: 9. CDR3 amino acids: CASSFPWTSGSTTDTQYF. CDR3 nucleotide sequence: TGCGCCAGCAGCTTCCCTTGGACTAGCGGGAGCACAACAGATACGCAGTATTTT.

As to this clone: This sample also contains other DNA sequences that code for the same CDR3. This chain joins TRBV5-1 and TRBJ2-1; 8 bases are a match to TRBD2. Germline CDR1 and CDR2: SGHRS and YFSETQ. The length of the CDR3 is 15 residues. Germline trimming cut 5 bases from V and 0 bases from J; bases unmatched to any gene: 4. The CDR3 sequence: CASRLTSGSYNEQFF. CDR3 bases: TGCGCCAGCAGGTTAACTAGCGGCTCCTACAATGAGCAGTTCTTC.

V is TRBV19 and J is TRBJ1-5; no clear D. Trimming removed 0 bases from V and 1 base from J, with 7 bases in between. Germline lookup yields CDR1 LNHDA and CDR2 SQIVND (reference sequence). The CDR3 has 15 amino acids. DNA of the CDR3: TGTGCCAGTAGTATAGAAGGGTCAAGCAATCAGCCCCAGCATTTT. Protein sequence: CASSIEGSSNQPQHF.

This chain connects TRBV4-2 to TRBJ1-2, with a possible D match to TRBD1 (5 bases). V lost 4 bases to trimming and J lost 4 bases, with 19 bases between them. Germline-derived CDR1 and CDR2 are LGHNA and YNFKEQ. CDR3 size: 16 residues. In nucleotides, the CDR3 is TGTGCCAGCAGCCTACGCCGGACAACCCCGGTCTATGGCTACACCTTC. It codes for CASSLRRTTPVYGYTF.

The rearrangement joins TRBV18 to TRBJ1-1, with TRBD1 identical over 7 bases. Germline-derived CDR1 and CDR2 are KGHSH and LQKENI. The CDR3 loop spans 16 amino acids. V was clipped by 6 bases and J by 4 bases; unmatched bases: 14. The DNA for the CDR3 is TGTGCCAGCTCGCCGATGGGGGTAGCAGGGGGCACTGAAGCTTTCTTT. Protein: CASSPMGVAGGTEAFF.

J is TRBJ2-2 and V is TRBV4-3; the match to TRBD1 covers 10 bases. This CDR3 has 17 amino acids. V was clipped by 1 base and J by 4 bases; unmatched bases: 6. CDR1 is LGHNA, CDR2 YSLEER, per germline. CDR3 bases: TGCGCCAGCAGCCAAGGTTCGGGACAGGGGTTCACCGGGGAGCTGTTTTTT. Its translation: CASSQGSGQGFTGELFF.

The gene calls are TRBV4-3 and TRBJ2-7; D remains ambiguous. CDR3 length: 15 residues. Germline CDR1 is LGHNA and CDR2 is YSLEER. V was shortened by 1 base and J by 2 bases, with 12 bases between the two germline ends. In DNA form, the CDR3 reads TGCGCCAGCAGCCAAGTCGTTCGCGGACCCTACGAGCAGTACTTC. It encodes CASSQVVRGPYEQYF.

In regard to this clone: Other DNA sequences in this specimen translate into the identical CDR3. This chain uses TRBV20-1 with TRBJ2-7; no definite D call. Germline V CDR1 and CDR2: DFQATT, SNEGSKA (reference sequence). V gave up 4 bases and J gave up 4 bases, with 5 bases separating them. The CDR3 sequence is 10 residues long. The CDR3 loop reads CSATQYEQYF. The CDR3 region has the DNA TGCAGTGCTACCCAATACGAGCAGTACTTC.

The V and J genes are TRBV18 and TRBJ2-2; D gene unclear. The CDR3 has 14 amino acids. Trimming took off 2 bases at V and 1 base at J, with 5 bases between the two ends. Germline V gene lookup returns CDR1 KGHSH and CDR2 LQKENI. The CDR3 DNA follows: TGTGCCAGCTCACCATTCAGGAACACCGGGGAGCTGTTTTTT. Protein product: CASSPFRNTGELFF. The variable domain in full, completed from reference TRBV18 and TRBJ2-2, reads NAGVMQNPRHLVRRRGQEARLRCSPMKGHSHVYWYRQLPEEGLKFMVYLQKENIIDESGMPKERFSAEFPKEGPSILRIQQVVRGDSAAYFCASSPFRNTGELFFGEGSRLTVL.

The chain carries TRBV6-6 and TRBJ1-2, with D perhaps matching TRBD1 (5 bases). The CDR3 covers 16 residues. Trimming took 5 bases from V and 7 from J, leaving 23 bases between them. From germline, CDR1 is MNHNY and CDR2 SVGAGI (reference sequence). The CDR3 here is CASSPGGEITSVGYTF. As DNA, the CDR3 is TGTGCCAGCAGTCCTGGGGGGGAAATCACAAGCGTTGGCTACACCTTC.

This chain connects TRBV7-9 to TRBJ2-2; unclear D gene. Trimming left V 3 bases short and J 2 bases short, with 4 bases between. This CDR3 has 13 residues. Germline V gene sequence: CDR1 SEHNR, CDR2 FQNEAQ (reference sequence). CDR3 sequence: CASSFKNTGELFF. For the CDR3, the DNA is TGTGCCAGCAGCTTCAAAAACACCGGGGAGCTGTTTTTT.

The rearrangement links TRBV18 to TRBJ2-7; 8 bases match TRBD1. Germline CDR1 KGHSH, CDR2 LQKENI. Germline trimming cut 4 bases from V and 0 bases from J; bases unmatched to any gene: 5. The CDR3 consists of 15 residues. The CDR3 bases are TGTGCCAGCTCACTAACAACAGGGGGCTCCTACGAGCAGTACTTC. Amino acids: CASSLTTGGSYEQYF.

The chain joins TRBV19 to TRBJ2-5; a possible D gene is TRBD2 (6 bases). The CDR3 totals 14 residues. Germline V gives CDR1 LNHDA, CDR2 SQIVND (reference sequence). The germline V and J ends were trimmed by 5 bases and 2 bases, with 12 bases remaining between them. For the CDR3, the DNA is TGTGCCAGTAGTGACCCCGGGACTCAAGAGACCCAGTACTTC. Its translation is CASSDPGTQETQYF.

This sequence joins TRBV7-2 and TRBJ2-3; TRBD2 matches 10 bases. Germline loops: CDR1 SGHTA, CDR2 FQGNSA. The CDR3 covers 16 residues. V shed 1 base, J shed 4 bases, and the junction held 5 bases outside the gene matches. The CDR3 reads CASSLVALAGADTQYF. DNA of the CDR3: TGTGCCAGCAGCTTAGTTGCGCTAGCGGGAGCAGATACGCAGTATTTT.

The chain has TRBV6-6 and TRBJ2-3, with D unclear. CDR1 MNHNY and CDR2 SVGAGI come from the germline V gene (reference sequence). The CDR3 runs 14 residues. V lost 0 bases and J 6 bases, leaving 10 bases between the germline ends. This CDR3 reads CASSYSRLGDTQYF. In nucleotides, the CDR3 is TGTGCCAGCAGTTACTCCCGTCTCGGTGATACGCAGTATTTT.

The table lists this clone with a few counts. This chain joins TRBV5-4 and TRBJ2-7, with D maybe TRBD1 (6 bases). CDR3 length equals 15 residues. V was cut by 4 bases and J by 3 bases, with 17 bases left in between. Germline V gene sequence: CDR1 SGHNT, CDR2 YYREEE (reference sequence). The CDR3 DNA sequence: TGTGCCAGCAGCCGAGCAGGGGCGGAGAACTACGAGCAGTACTTC. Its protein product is CASSRAGAENYEQYF.

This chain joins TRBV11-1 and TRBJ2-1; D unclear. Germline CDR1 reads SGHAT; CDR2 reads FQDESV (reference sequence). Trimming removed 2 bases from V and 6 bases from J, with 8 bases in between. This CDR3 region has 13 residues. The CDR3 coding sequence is TGTGCCAGCAGCTTATTCAGTCCCAATGAGCAGTTCTTC. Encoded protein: CASSLFSPNEQFF.